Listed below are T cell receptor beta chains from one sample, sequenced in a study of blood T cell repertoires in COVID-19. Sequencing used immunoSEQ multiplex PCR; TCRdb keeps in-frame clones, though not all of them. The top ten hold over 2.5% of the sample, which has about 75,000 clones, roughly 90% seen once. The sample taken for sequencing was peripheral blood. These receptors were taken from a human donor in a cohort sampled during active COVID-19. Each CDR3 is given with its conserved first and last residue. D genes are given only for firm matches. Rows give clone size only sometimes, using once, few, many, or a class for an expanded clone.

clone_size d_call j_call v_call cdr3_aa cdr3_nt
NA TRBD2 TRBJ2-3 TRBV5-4 CASSLGASGGATTRSQYF TGTGCCAGCAGCTTGGGGGCTAGCGGGGGGGCCACCACAAGGTCGCAGTATTTT
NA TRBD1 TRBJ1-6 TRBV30 CAFTGTGEPPLHF TGTGCCTTTACCGGGACAGGGGAGCCACCCCTCCACTTT
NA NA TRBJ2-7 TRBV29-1 CSVAGGQTYEQYF TGCAGCGTCGCCGGAGGACAGACCTACGAGCAGTACTTC
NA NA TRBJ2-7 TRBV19 CASSTPRGSYEQYF TGTGCCAGTAGTACGCCCCGGGGGTCCTACGAGCAGTACTTC
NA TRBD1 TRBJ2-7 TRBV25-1 CASSRGIEYEQYF TGTGCCAGCAGCAGGGGGATTGAGTACGAGCAGTACTTC
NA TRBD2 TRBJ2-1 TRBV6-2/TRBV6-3 CASSPTGTNPYNEQFF TGTGCCAGCAGTCCGACCGGGACTAACCCCTACAATGAGCAGTTCTTC
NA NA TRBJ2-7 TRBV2 CASSLLGGAYEQYF TGTGCCAGCAGTCTGCTTGGGGGGGCTTACGAGCAGTACTTC
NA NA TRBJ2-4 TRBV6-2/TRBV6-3 CASSYSHRAAKNIQYF TGTGCCAGCAGTTACTCCCATCGAGCGGCCAAAAACATTCAGTACTTC
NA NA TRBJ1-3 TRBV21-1 CASSRTSGNTIYF TGTGCCAGCAGCAGGACATCTGGAAACACCATATATTTT
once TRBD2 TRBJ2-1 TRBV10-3 CAISESTGGSNEQFF TGTGCCATCAGTGAGTCAACGGGAGGCTCCAATGAGCAGTTCTTC
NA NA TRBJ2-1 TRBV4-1 CASSHPSPLAEQFF TGCGCCAGCAGCCATCCTTCCCCCCTGGCTGAGCAGTTCTTC
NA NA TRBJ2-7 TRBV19 CASSIDNYLGEQYF TGTGCCAGTAGTATAGATAACTACCTCGGCGAGCAGTACTTC
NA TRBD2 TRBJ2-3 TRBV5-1 CASSLLAGGTDTQYF TGCGCCAGCAGCTTGCTAGCGGGAGGCACAGATACGCAGTATTTT
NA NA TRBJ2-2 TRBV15 CATSRVGQGSLWELFF TGTGCCACCAGCAGAGTTGGGCAGGGCTCTCTCTGGGAGCTGTTTTTT
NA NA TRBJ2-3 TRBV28 CASSLRGRTDTQYF TGTGCCAGCAGTTTAAGGGGCCGCACAGATACGCAGTATTTT
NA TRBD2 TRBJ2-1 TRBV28 CASRRAGTSNEQFF TGTGCCAGCAGAAGAGCCGGGACTAGCAATGAGCAGTTCTTC
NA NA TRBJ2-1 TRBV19 CASSLSGNEQFF TGTGCCAGTAGTCTGTCGGGGAATGAGCAGTTCTTC
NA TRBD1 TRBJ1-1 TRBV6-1 CASSVEQGARNTEAFF TGTGCCAGCAGTGTGGAACAGGGGGCTAGGAACACTGAAGCTTTCTTT
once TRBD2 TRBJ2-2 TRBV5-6 CASSPLAHATTGELFF TGTGCCAGCAGCCCACTAGCGCACGCGACCACCGGGGAGCTGTTTTTT
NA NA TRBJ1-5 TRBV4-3 CASSQDRGNQPQHF TGCGCCAGCAGCCAAGACAGGGGCAATCAGCCCCAGCATTTT
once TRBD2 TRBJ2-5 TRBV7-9 CASSFLLRSSGPWAQYF TGTGCCAGCAGCTTCCTCCTTAGGTCTAGCGGTCCCTGGGCCCAGTACTTC
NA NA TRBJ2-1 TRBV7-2 CASSLGSAGLGNEQFF TGTGCCAGCAGCTTAGGTTCTGCGGGACTCGGGAATGAGCAGTTCTTC
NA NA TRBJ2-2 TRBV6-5 CASRRTGELFF TGTGCCAGCAGGCGTACTGGGGAGCTGTTTTTT
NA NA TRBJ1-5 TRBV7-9 CASSLGGGKQPQHF TGTGCCAGCAGCTTAGGGGGGGGTAAGCAGCCCCAGCATTTT
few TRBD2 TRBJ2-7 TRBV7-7 CASSFPTSGSYEQYF TGTGCCAGCAGCTTCCCAACTAGCGGATCCTACGAGCAGTACTTC
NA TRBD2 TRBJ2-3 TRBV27 CASSLAIAGGDTQYF TGTGCCAGCAGTTTAGCGATAGCGGGGGGTGATACGCAGTATTTT
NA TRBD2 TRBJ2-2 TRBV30 CAWTELAGGYAVELFF TGTGCCTGGACCGAATTAGCGGGTGGATATGCGGTGGAGCTGTTTTTT
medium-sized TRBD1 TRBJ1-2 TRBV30 CAWTYGQGHGYTF TGTGCCTGGACATACGGACAGGGGCACGGCTACACCTTC
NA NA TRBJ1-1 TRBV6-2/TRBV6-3 CASSQQLNTEAFF TGTGCCAGCAGTCAACAATTGAACACTGAAGCTTTCTTT
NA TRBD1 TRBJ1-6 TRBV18 CASSSGQDNSPLHF TGTGCCAGCTCATCGGGACAGGATAATTCACCCCTCCACTTT
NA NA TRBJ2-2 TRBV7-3 CASSSNGELFF TGTGCCAGCAGCTCCAACGGGGAGCTGTTTTTT
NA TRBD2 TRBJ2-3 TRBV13 CASSPRGKRGSTDTQYF TGTGCCAGCAGCCCGCGGGGGAAGCGGGGGAGCACAGATACGCAGTATTTT
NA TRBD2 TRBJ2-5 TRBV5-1 CASSQTVASGDTGTQYF TGCGCCAGCAGTCAAACGGTGGCTAGCGGGGACACAGGGACCCAGTACTTC
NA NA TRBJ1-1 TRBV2 CASSREQNTEAFF TGTGCCAGCAGCCGGGAGCAGAACACTGAAGCTTTCTTT
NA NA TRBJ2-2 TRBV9 CASSRQTANTGELFF TGTGCCAGCAGCCGACAGACAGCGAACACCGGGGAGCTGTTTTTT
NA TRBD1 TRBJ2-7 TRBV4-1 CASAPGQGVRYEQYF TGCGCCAGCGCGCCGGGACAGGGAGTTCGCTACGAGCAGTACTTC
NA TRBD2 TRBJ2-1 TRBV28 CASATPGTSRYNEQFF TGTGCCAGCGCAACCCCCGGGACTAGCAGATACAATGAGCAGTTCTTC
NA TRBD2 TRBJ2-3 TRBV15 CATSGGLAGATDTQYF TGTGCCACCAGCGGTGGACTAGCGGGAGCTACAGATACGCAGTATTTT
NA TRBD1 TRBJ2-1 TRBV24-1 CATSDRTGGREQFF TGTGCCACCAGTGATAGGACAGGGGGACGTGAGCAGTTCTTC
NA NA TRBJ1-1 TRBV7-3 CASSLMRSTEAFF TGTGCCAGCAGCTTAATGAGGAGCACTGAAGCTTTCTTT
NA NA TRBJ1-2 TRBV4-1 CASSQGPGGGPLGYTF TGCGCCAGCAGCCAAGGGCCGGGCGGGGGGCCGTTAGGCTACACCTTC